Sequencing of this T cell receptor beta chain was carried out in a study of T-cell reconstitution after alpha-beta-depleted transplantation in children. Findings and caveats of the study: Newly produced T cells mostly accounted for T-cell counts and diversity one year post-transplant. Several hundred rapidly expanded clones from non-depleted graft cells reportedly supplied alpha-beta T cells about two months post-transplant.

Trimming removed 1 base at V and 1 base at J, with 7 bases between. Looked up from germline, CDR1 is SGHTA and CDR2 is FQGTGA. This CDR3 contains 14 residues. Preparation of the TCRbeta library was carried out with unique molecular identifiers. TCRdb re-analysed the PCR reads in MiXCR, keeping a single row per CDR3 protein. The sample carries tens of thousands of distinct CDR3 sequences, 4.9% recorded once. This clonotype was seen at least ten times. The antigen is undetermined. The clonotype was recovered from a boy under two years old who had a stem cell transplant for acute myeloid leukemia, so the T cells may come from the graft donor. Sequenced material: PBMCs, mostly from graft donor cells, taken 180 days after TCRalphabeta/CD19-depleted stem cell transplant. The gene calls are TRBV7-3 and TRBJ1-1; D gene unclear. CDR3 region: CASSLMPTNTEAFF. The CDR3 DNA is TGTGCCAGCAGCTTAATGCCCACGAACACTGAAGCTTTCTTT.